What follows are 15 T cell receptor beta chains derived from one specimen sequenced in a study of T cells in Graves' hyperthyroidism and ophthalmopathy (dated by TCRdb to the late 2010s). The receptor library was made with multiplex PCR. Reads for this sample came from an Illumina HiSeq 2000. The TCR beta CDR3 regions were amplified from RNA transcripts. For the first round of RT-PCR on the TCR CDR3, the HTBI primer set was used together with the Qiagen OneStep RT-PCR kit. TCRdb reworked the public reads: Q25 trimming with fastp, MiXCR clone assembly, productive beta chains retained. Each entry merges the rows of one CDR3 protein and shows their most common DNA and genes. The sample table contains around 690,000 distinct CDR3 sequences; only one count was recorded for 15% to 20% of them. About 14% of the sample is taken by the ten largest. The sample taken for sequencing was blood. These receptors were collected from a man aged 45-65 years with Graves' hyperthyroidism.

A word on this clonotype: It may be a read error: a sequence one base away is much more abundant. The chain is built from TRBV27 and TRBJ2-3; the D call may be TRBD1 or TRBD2 (5 bases each). Looked up from germline, CDR1 is MNHEY and CDR2 is SMNVEV (reference sequence). The CDR3 consists of 16 residues. CDR3 nucleotides: TGTGCCGGCAGTTTATTCCGGGGCGGCCTCCCAGATACGCAGTATTTT. This sequence encodes CAGSLFRGGLPDTQYF.

This clonotype was observed at least ten times. V gene TRBV6-1 combines with J gene TRBJ1-6; TRBD1 might be the D (5 bases). Trimming cost V 5 bases and J 7 bases, with 15 bases left between them. The CDR3 sequence is 15 residues long. Per the germline V gene, CDR1 is MNHNS and CDR2 is SASEGT. The DNA for the CDR3 is TGTGCCAGCAGTCGACAGTATCAGGAGAATTCACCCCTCCACTTT. This translates into CASSRQYQENSPLHF.

This clonotype showed up just a few times. The chain uses TRBV6-1 and TRBJ2-1, with 7 bases lining up with TRBD2. The CDR3 contains 13 residues. Germline-derived CDR1 and CDR2 are MNHNS and SASEGT. The junction had 8 bases not matched to a gene; V was cut back by 7 bases and J by 8 bases. The CDR3 nucleotides are TGTGCCAGCACCCGGACTAGTCGCGATGAGCAGTTCTTC. Translation gives CASTRTSRDEQFF.

This clonotype has only a few counts. The rearrangement uses TRBV20-1 and TRBJ1-1, with TRBD1 identical over 7 bases. The CDR3 covers 15 residues. The V and J ends lost 3 bases and 8 bases, in that order; junction bases with no gene match: 15. Germline CDR1 and CDR2: DFQATT and SNEGSKA (reference sequence). CDR3 amino acids: CSARKNRGNPWEAFF. As DNA, the CDR3 is TGCAGTGCTAGGAAAAACAGGGGAAACCCCTGGGAAGCTTTCTTT.

Many counts were recorded for this clonotype. CDR3 protein: CASSLKSFLRETQYF. CDR3 bases: TGTGCCAGCAGCCTAAAATCGTTTCTCAGAGAGACCCAGTACTTC. This chain uses TRBV28 with TRBJ2-5, with unresolved D. This CDR3 is 15 amino acids long. V was shortened by 6 bases and J by 4 bases, with 18 bases between the two germline ends. Germline CDR1 is MDHEN and CDR2 is SYDVKM.

This clonotype was seen many times. V is TRBV19 and J is TRBJ1-1, with no clear D. V lost 3 bases and J lost 1, with 9 bases in between. CDR1 and CDR2 (germline): LNHDA, SQIVND (reference sequence). The CDR3 has 14 residues. The CDR3 spells CASSIWSGNTEAFF. The CDR3 nucleotides read TGTGCCAGTAGTATTTGGTCAGGGAACACTGAAGCTTTCTTT.

This clonotype was found a few times. The chain uses TRBV5-8 and TRBJ1-6; 9 nucleotides align to TRBD1. Germline CDR1 and CDR2: SGHTS and YDEGEE. V lost 0 bases and J lost 10; bases outside the gene matches: 5. The length of the CDR3 is 15 residues. This CDR3 reads CASSLDGQGKSPLHF. The CDR3 region has the DNA TGTGCCAGCAGCTTGGATGGACAGGGGAAATCACCCCTCCACTTT. The entire variable domain, with the rest obtained from reference TRBV5-8 and TRBJ1-6, is as follows: EAGVTQSPTHLIKTRGQQATLRCSPISGHTSVYWYQQALGLGLQFLLWYDEGEERNRGNFPPRFSGRQFPNYSSELNVNALELEDSALYLCASSLDGQGKSPLHFGNGTRLTVT.

The rearrangement uses TRBV7-3 and TRBJ2-5; TRBD1 aligns across 11 bases. Per the germline V gene, CDR1 is SGHTA and CDR2 is FQGTGA. This CDR3 comprises 14 residues. V shed 6 bases and J 3 bases; nucleotides not matched to a gene: 3. CDR3 coding DNA: TGTGCCAGCAGGGGACAGGGGGGGGAAGAGACCCAGTACTTC. This sequence encodes CASRGQGGEETQYF.

This clonotype appeared many times. J is TRBJ2-7 and V is TRBV11-2; possible D gene TRBD1, 6 bases. Trimming took 5 bases from V and 2 from J, leaving 13 bases between them. The CDR3 consists of 14 residues. Germline assignment: CDR1 SGHAT and CDR2 FQNNGV. In nucleotides, the CDR3 is TGTGCCAGCAGCGTCCGGGACAAAACCTACGAGCAGTACTTC. This codes for CASSVRDKTYEQYF.

This clonotype was detected many times. The J gene is TRBJ2-7, the V gene TRBV11-2, with no clear D. Germline CDR1 is SGHAT and CDR2 is FQNNGV. The CDR3 covers 14 residues. Trimming shortened V by 5 bases and J by 4 bases, and 15 bases separated the two germline ends. The CDR3 DNA sequence: TGTGCCAGCAGCCCCCGAACAGACGGATACGAGCAGTACTTC. Its translation is CASSPRTDGYEQYF.

V and J are TRBV29-1 and TRBJ2-7; TRBD1 might be the D (5 bases). This CDR3 has 13 residues. The germline V gene has CDR1 SQVTM and CDR2 ANQGSEA. The V gene lost 1 base and the J gene lost 6 bases, with 13 bases spanning the gap. DNA of the CDR3: TGCAGCGTTGAAGGCAGGGTTAATGGCGAGCAGTACTTC. It encodes CSVEGRVNGEQYF.

The genes are TRBV25-1 and TRBJ2-1; TRBD2 agrees at 10 bases. V shed 8 bases and J 6 bases; nucleotides not matched to a gene: 10. Germline CDR1 reads MGHDK; CDR2 reads SYGVNS. The CDR3 spans 15 residues. The CDR3 coding sequence is TGTGCCAGCGTACTAACTAGCGGGGTTTTCAATGAGCAGTTCTTC. Protein: CASVLTSGVFNEQFF. The full variable domain, with the rest looked up from reference TRBV25-1 and TRBJ2-1, is EADIYQTPRYLVIGTGKKITLECSQTMGHDKMYWYQQDPGMELHLIHYSYGVNSTEKGDLSSESTVSRIRTEHFPLTLESARPSHTSQYLCASVLTSGVFNEQFFGPGTRLTVL.

J is TRBJ2-1 and V is TRBV2; D perhaps matches TRBD1 (6 bases). Trimming stripped 7 bases from V and 0 bases from J, with 10 bases between. This CDR3 is built from 14 residues. Germline V gives CDR1 SNHLY, CDR2 FYNNEI. CDR3 region: CASNGDNSYNEQFF. CDR3 coding DNA: TGTGCCAGCAATGGGGACAACTCCTACAATGAGCAGTTCTTC.

The chain's CDR3 is CASSRLQGQPQHF. CDR3 DNA: TGTGCCAGCAGCCGGCTTCAGGGTCAGCCCCAGCATTTT. The V gene is TRBV3-1, the J gene TRBJ1-5; maybe TRBD1 (5 bases). Trimming took 4 bases from V and 6 from J, leaving 10 bases between them. Germline V lookup: CDR1 LGHDT, CDR2 YNNKEL (reference sequence). CDR3 length: 13 amino acids.

Many counts were recorded for this clonotype. The chain couples TRBV12-3 or TRBV12-4 to TRBJ1-5; unclear D gene. The CDR3 spans 13 residues. The V and J ends lost 10 bases and 4 bases respectively, with 14 bases between them. The CDR3: CATSWTYNQPQHF. DNA for the CDR3: TGTGCCACTTCGTGGACGTATAATCAGCCCCAGCATTTT.